Following are 16 T cell receptor beta chains from one sample sequenced in a study of T-cell reconstitution after alpha-beta-depleted transplantation in children. Preparation of the TCRbeta library used unique molecular identifiers. Using its own MiXCR run on the PCR reads, TCRdb lists one record per CDR3 protein. The top ten clones hold roughly 30% of a sample with about 230,000 distinct CDR3 sequences, 11% of them seen once. The material was PBMCs, obtained before TCRalphabeta/CD19-depleted stem cell transplant. These receptors originate from a child under three years old with acute myeloid leukemia, due to receive a stem cell transplant.

This clonotype was seen at least ten times. The rearrangement joins TRBV20-1 to TRBJ1-3; tentatively, D is TRBD1 (6 bases). The V end was cut by 4 bases, the J end by 4 bases, with 14 bases between. CDR3 length equals 14 residues. CDR1 DFQATT and CDR2 SNEGSKA come from the germline V gene (reference sequence). CDR3 sequence: CSANDRPRGNTIYF. CDR3 coding DNA: TGCAGTGCTAATGACAGGCCAAGGGGAAACACCATATATTTT.

The chain employs TRBV7-6 and TRBJ1-2, with a tentative D call TRBD1 (6 bases). The CDR3 has 15 residues. The V end lost 0 bases, the J end lost 3 bases, and 11 bases lay between the germline ends. CDR1 is SGHVS, CDR2 FNYEAQ, per germline. CDR3 loop: CASSLALGGDYGYTF. DNA for the CDR3: TGTGCCAGCAGCTTAGCGCTTGGGGGCGACTATGGCTACACCTTC.

This clonotype was detected many times. This chain connects TRBV5-1 to TRBJ1-4, with D maybe TRBD1 (6 bases). Germline values: CDR1 SGHRS, CDR2 YFSETQ. V was clipped by 0 bases and J by 8 bases, with 20 bases between them. CDR3 length: 17 residues. The CDR3 reads CASSLDGVTGLGEKLFF. In nucleotides, the CDR3 is TGCGCCAGCAGCTTGGATGGTGTAACAGGGCTGGGGGAAAAACTGTTTTTT.

This clonotype was recorded many times. This chain joins TRBV11-2 and TRBJ1-2; D is uncertain. Germline assignment: CDR1 SGHAT and CDR2 FQNNGV. The CDR3 sequence is 14 residues long. V gave up 0 bases and J gave up 1 base, with 6 bases separating them. In DNA, the CDR3 is TGTGCCAGCAGCTTAGATCGATATAACTATGGCTACACCTTC. The encoded protein is CASSLDRYNYGYTF. Supplemented by reference TRBV11-2 and TRBJ1-2, the full variable domain reads EAGVAQSPRYKIIEKRQSVAFWCNPISGHATLYWYQQILGQGPKLLIQFQNNGVVDDSQLPKDRFSAERLKGVDSTLKIQPAKLEDSAVYLCASSLDRYNYGYTFGSGTRLTVV.

A few counts support this clonotype. V and J are TRBV7-9 and TRBJ1-2; 7 bases map to TRBD1. Unmatched junction bases numbered 13, after V lost 5 bases and J lost 1 base. Germline CDR1 SEHNR, CDR2 FQNEAQ (reference sequence). The length of the CDR3 is 17 residues. In nucleotides, the CDR3 is TGTGCCAGCAGCCCGGGGAAAGGGGGCCCCCTTAACTATGGCTACACCTTC. It yields the protein CASSPGKGGPLNYGYTF.

This clonotype was counted many times. This sequence joins TRBV20-1 and TRBJ2-1; 7 bases line up with TRBD2. The CDR3 covers 16 residues. Germline V gives CDR1 DFQATT, CDR2 SNEGSKA (reference sequence). The J segment lost 8 bases and the V segment lost 5 bases, leaving 18 bases of the junction unmatched. CDR3 in amino acids: CSAGGDGVADRDEQFF. The CDR3 DNA reads as TGCAGTGCTGGGGGGGACGGAGTAGCGGATCGTGATGAGCAGTTCTTC.

This clonotype was seen a handful of times. This chain uses TRBV27 with TRBJ2-3, with D hard to call. The CDR3 runs to 15 residues. Germline assignment: CDR1 MNHEY and CDR2 SMNVEV (reference sequence). Trimming took 5 bases from V and 7 from J, leaving 19 bases between them. CDR3 DNA: TGTGCCAGCAGTCCCACCCAATACCGAGGTCATACGCAGTATTTT. This codes for CASSPTQYRGHTQYF.

Note on this clonotype: The germline gene is not matched at one end of the junction; a read error may be the cause. J is TRBJ1-1 and V is TRBV28; 7 bases fit TRBD1. Germline CDR1 reads MDHEN; CDR2 reads SYDVKM. The CDR3 length is 14 residues. This CDR3 is CASSLDRQNTEALF. DNA of the CDR3: TGCGCCAGCAGCTTGGACAGGCAGAACACTGAAGCTTTATTT.

This chain joins TRBV10-3 and TRBJ2-5; D remains ambiguous. The germline V and J ends were trimmed by 4 bases and 2 bases, with 8 bases remaining between them. Germline assignment: CDR1 ENHRY and CDR2 SYGVKD. This CDR3 has 13 amino acids. Here the CDR3 DNA reads TGTGCCATCAGTGGTCTCAAACAAGAGACCCAGTACTTC. It is translated as CAISGLKQETQYF.

This clonotype was counted at least ten times. As DNA, the CDR3 is TGCAGTGCTACCCTAACCATTCCGGGCCCTCATTCCTACAATGAGCAGTTCTTC. Residues: CSATLTIPGPHSYNEQFF. The chain has TRBV20-1 and TRBJ2-1; D gene uncertain. Trimming left V 4 bases short and J 1 base short, with 23 bases between. CDR3 size: 18 residues. In germline, CDR1 is DFQATT, CDR2 SNEGSKA (reference sequence).

This clonotype turned up a few times. The chain combines TRBV24-1 with TRBJ1-2, with 9 nucleotides matching TRBD1. Trimming cost V 5 bases and J 8 bases; bases outside gene matches: 8. The length of the CDR3 is 14 residues. Per the germline V gene, CDR1 is KGHDR and CDR2 is SFDVKD. Here the CDR3 DNA reads TGTGCCACCAGTGCTGGACAGGGGTATTACGGCTACACCTTC. This translates into CATSAGQGYYGYTF.

This clonotype was observed many times. The V gene is TRBV20-1, the J gene TRBJ1-1; the D gene is possibly TRBD1 (5 bases). The germline V and J ends were trimmed by 5 bases and 5 bases, with 18 bases remaining between them. Germline loops: CDR1 DFQATT, CDR2 SNEGSKA (reference sequence). CDR3 size: 14 residues. CDR3 nucleotide sequence: TGCAGTGCTGCCCAGGTCGGGGGAGGGACTGAAGCTTTCTTT. Translating gives CSAAQVGGGTEAFF.

This clonotype was counted ten times or more. The chain has TRBV2 and TRBJ1-1, with 7 positions matching TRBD1. CDR1 and CDR2 (germline): SNHLY, FYNNEI. This CDR3 region has 14 residues. The ends lost 5 bases at V and 4 bases at J; junction bases unmatched: 7. CDR3 region: CASSSDRAGTEAFF. Written as DNA, the CDR3 is TGTGCCAGCAGTTCAGACAGGGCGGGCACTGAAGCTTTCTTT. The entire variable domain, with the rest obtained from reference TRBV2 and TRBJ1-1, is as follows: EPEVTQTPSHQVTQMGQEVILRCVPISNHLYFYWYRQILGQKVEFLVSFYNNEISEKSEIFDDQFSVERPDGSNFTLKIRSTKLEDSAMYFCASSSDRAGTEAFFGQGTRLTVV.

The CDR3 DNA follows: TGTGCCAGCACTTCCGGGGGAGTTTACAATGAGCAGTTCTTC. As protein: CASTSGGVYNEQFF. This chain joins TRBV6-5 and TRBJ2-1; D is possibly TRBD2 (6 bases). Germline CDR1 is MNHEY and CDR2 is SVGAGI. CDR3 length equals 14 residues. With 7 bases removed from V and 4 bases from J, the gap between germline ends came to 14 bases.

This clonotype was counted at least ten times. V usage is TRBV10-1 and J usage is TRBJ2-5; D is ambiguous. The germline gives CDR1 WNHNN, CDR2 SYGVQD (reference sequence). The CDR3 sequence is 12 residues long. Between the trimmed V and J ends, which lost 4 bases and 5 bases, there was a span of 8 bases. CDR3 sequence: CASSAYGETQYF. CDR3 bases: TGCGCCAGCAGTGCTTACGGGGAGACCCAGTACTTC.

There are many counts of this clonotype. The chain has TRBV3-1 and TRBJ2-5; possible D gene TRBD2, 5 bases. The V end was cut by 3 bases, the J end by 8 bases, with 7 bases between. CDR3 length equals 11 residues. In germline, CDR1 is LGHDT, CDR2 YNNKEL (reference sequence). CDR3 DNA: TGTGCCAGCAGCCACCGGGAAACCCAGTACTTC. This gives the protein CASSHRETQYF.